The source of this TCR beta chain is a study of T cells after yellow fever vaccination (dated by TCRdb to about 2019). In the study overall: Libraries from fractions with low cell numbers were prepared with the SMART-Seq v4 Ultra Low Input RNA kit. Bulk TCR alpha and beta repertoires were sequenced longitudinally to track T-cell clones before and after primary and booster YFV17D yellow fever vaccination. Two healthy male donors, one aged 18 to 29 and one aged 30 to 40 years, made up the cohort. Blood was drawn at multiple timepoints before and after primary and secondary immunization, with bulk PBMC replicates and cell subsets isolated. The paper as a whole reports these results and caveats: Because the study included only two donors, the extent to which the findings can be generalized is limited. Computational filtering was needed because FACS-sorted repertoires could contain abundant contaminating clonotypes from the bulk population. After the booster, most clones that had expanded after primary vaccination were detected again (approximately 95% of CD4 and 88% of CD8), suggesting broad maintenance of memory. The secondary T-cell response was weaker than the primary response but faster, peaking on day 5 instead of day 15. A small fraction of clonotypes showed up in both the CD4 and CD8 compartments, probably as a result of convergent recombination.

From its cysteine to its phenylalanine, the CDR3 spans 16 amino acids. Only CDR3 DNA is held: 48 bases, read in frame from base 1. Trimming leaves V shorter by 8 bases and J shorter by 6 bases, with the junction holding 17 bases beyond the gene matches. Turning to this clonotype: Which antigen it targets is not known. One base away there is no much larger clone; base qualities are not given.

The instrument given in TCRdb is Illumina NovaSeq 6000. TCR cDNA was synthesized by 5'RACE template switching, which introduced a universal primer site and unique molecular identifiers. Priming of cDNA synthesis was performed from both the TCR alpha and TCR beta constant segments. Library amplification used two PCR steps, and the second PCR step added sample barcodes and sequencing adapters. Libraries were sequenced on Illumina HiSeq 2500 (2x100 bp) or NovaSeq (2x150 bp). In the authors' own workflow: MIGEC was used to demultiplex reads and collapse the reads into UMI consensus sequences, and MiXCR was used for V(D)J alignment. Using edgeR on replicate PBMC samples, clonotypes were called vaccine-responding if FDR was below 0.01 and the log2 fold change was above 5 up to day 15. Bulk clonotypes were assigned CD4 or CD8 identity according to which sequenced CD4 or CD8 repertoire held them at higher abundance. The public reads were quality trimmed at Q25 with fastp and then assembled into clones with MiXCR by TCRdb, keeping productive beta chains. Every CDR3 protein is listed once, alongside the most common genes and DNA of its rows. The V and J calls reflect TCRdb's pipeline rather than the authors' work. This sample has 100,000 to 150,000 distinct CDR3 sequences in its table, and 7.5% to 10% of those were observed once. The ten top clones hold 30% to 50% of the sample.

Read against the paper, the sample's treatment or condition label means: live attenuated yellow fever vaccine strain. A standard Ficoll-Paque protocol was used to isolate PBMCs from peripheral blood. CD4 and CD8 T-cell fractions were isolated with Dynabeads CD4 and CD8 positive selection kits. TriZol was used to extract RNA from bulk PBMCs, from CD4 and CD8 fractions, and from dextramer-positive and dextramer-negative fractions. The material was CD8+ T cells sorted from PBMCs, obtained on the day of the yellow fever booster vaccination. The chain uses TRBV12-3 or TRBV12-4 and TRBJ2-3, and TRBD2 aligns with 7 junction nucleotides. The sequence derives from a man aged 18 to 29 who received the YFV17D yellow fever vaccine. The sequenced DNA: TGTGCCAGCGGAAGACTAGCCCTAACCAATGGGGATACGCAGTATTTT. It translates to CASGRLALTNGDTQYF.